The next 27 T cell receptor beta chains were all read from a single sample in a study of monozygotic twins with cystic fibrosis. The protocol was immunoSEQ multiplex PCR, while the TCRdb copy is restricted to in-frame clones and leaves out a portion. The profile shows around 10,000 clones, approximately 99.4% of them singletons. The sequenced material came from blood. These receptors came from a man younger than 30 with cystic fibrosis.

This clone was recorded only once. The rearrangement joins TRBV5-6 to TRBJ2-3; D uncertain. The CDR3 contains 13 residues. Germline CDR1 SGHDT, CDR2 YYEEEE. V was clipped by 1 base and J by 2 bases, with 5 bases between them. CDR3 sequence: CASSLTPTDTQYF. DNA for the CDR3: TGTGCCAGCAGCTTGACTCCCACAGATACGCAGTATTTT.

This clone was seen once. Relative to the germline gene, one junction end is altered; a read error may explain this. The CDR3 DNA sequence: TGCGCCAGCCGCCAGACAGGGAGGGACTACGAGCAGTACTTC. This translates into CASRQTGRDYEQYF. The chain carries TRBV4-1 and TRBJ2-7; TRBD1 or TRBD2 may be the D gene (7 bases each). The CDR3 contains 14 residues. CDR1 and CDR2 (germline): MGHRA, YSYEKL.

The chain employs TRBV10-3 and TRBJ1-5, with a possible D match to TRBD1 (5 bases). CDR1 and CDR2 from the germline V gene are ENHRY and SYGVKD. The CDR3 is 13 residues long. The V gene lost 6 bases and the J gene lost 5 bases, with 11 bases spanning the gap. DNA of the CDR3: TGTGCCATCAGGGGGGGGGAGGATCAGCCCCAGCATTTT. Amino acids: CAIRGGEDQPQHF.

The V gene is TRBV11-2, the J gene TRBJ2-5; no clear D. CDR3 length: 12 amino acids. Trimming took off 0 bases at V and 7 bases at J, with 6 bases between the two ends. Germline V gene sequence: CDR1 SGHAT, CDR2 FQNNGV. CDR3 nucleotide sequence: TGTGCCAGCAGCTTAGAGTATGGGACCCAGTACTTC. Translated: CASSLEYGTQYF.

This clone occurred once. The chain carries TRBV18 and TRBJ2-2; D remains unclear. This CDR3 is 14 amino acids long. Trimming left V 2 bases short and J 4 bases short, with 8 bases between. From germline, CDR1 is KGHSH and CDR2 LQKENI. The CDR3 region is CASSPLAGTGELFF. The CDR3 region has the DNA TGTGCCAGCTCACCATTAGCTGGCACCGGGGAGCTGTTTTTT. The variable domain in full, completed from reference TRBV18 and TRBJ2-2, reads NAGVMQNPRHLVRRRGQEARLRCSPMKGHSHVYWYRQLPEEGLKFMVYLQKENIIDESGMPKERFSAEFPKEGPSILRIQQVVRGDSAAYFCASSPLAGTGELFFGEGSRLTVL.

This sequence joins TRBV5-4 and TRBJ1-5; D call uncertain. Germline V gives CDR1 SGHNT, CDR2 YYREEE (reference sequence). Deletions cut 0 bases from V and 4 bases from J, with 8 bases between. The CDR3 totals 14 residues. DNA of the CDR3: TGTGCCAGCAGCTTGGGAAAGCGGAATCAGCCCCAGCATTTT. Encoded protein: CASSLGKRNQPQHF.

This chain links TRBV18 with TRBJ1-1; D gene ambiguous. The V gene's germline CDR1 is KGHSH and CDR2 LQKENI. The CDR3 is made up of 15 amino acids. V was trimmed by 0 bases and J by 5 bases, leaving 13 bases between them. CDR3 amino acids: CASSPPTGSRTEAFF. For the CDR3, the DNA is TGTGCCAGCTCACCACCGACGGGGAGTAGGACTGAAGCTTTCTTT.

This clone was seen once. The chain employs TRBV5-1 and TRBJ1-4, with a weak D call TRBD1 (5 bases). V lost 5 bases, J lost 5 bases, and 13 bases lay in between. The germline CDR1 and CDR2 sequences are SGHRS and YFSETQ. The CDR3 extends over 14 amino acids. The CDR3 nucleotides are TGCGCCAGCAGTTTCGGGACGGGAAATGAAAAACTGTTTTTT. Translating gives CASSFGTGNEKLFF.

The chain carries TRBV4-2 and TRBJ2-6, with TRBD2 identical over 13 bases. Germline-derived CDR1 and CDR2 are LGHNA and YNFKEQ. This CDR3 has 23 residues. Trimming removed 0 bases from V and 2 bases from J; junction bases left unmatched: 16. Here the CDR3 reads CASSQDSSPLLAGGPAGANVLTF. CDR3 sequence (DNA): TGTGCCAGCAGCCAAGATTCGTCCCCCCTACTAGCGGGAGGGCCCGCTGGGGCCAACGTCCTGACTTTC.

The rearrangement uses TRBV7-2 and TRBJ2-7; D not resolved. Between the trimmed V and J ends, which lost 1 base and 5 bases, there was a span of 3 bases. The V gene's germline CDR1 is SGHTA and CDR2 FQGNSA. CDR3 length: 11 amino acids. CDR3 bases: TGTGCCAGCAGCTTAGTCCACGAGCAGTACTTC. As protein: CASSLVHEQYF.

J is TRBJ1-2 and V is TRBV7-9, with D hard to call. From germline, CDR1 is SEHNR and CDR2 FQNEAQ (reference sequence). V lost 1 base and J 3 bases, leaving 6 bases between the germline ends. The CDR3 has 13 residues. In DNA form, the CDR3 reads TGTGCCAGCAGCTTAGGCCAGGACTATGGCTACACCTTC. As protein: CASSLGQDYGYTF. The full variable domain, rest sourced from reference TRBV7-9 and TRBJ1-2, is DTGVSQNPRHKITKRGQNVTFRCDPISEHNRLYWYRQTLGQGPEFLTYFQNEAQLEKSRLLSDRFSAERPKGSFSTLEIQRTEQGDSAMYLCASSLGQDYGYTFGSGTRLTVV.

V usage is TRBV27 and J usage is TRBJ1-2; the D is unclear. The CDR3 loop spans 13 amino acids. The V and J ends lost 6 bases and 4 bases respectively, with 12 bases between them. Germline-derived CDR1 and CDR2 are MNHEY and SMNVEV (reference sequence). The CDR3 loop reads CASRMATSYGYTF. The CDR3, as DNA: TGTGCCAGCAGAATGGCAACCAGCTATGGCTACACCTTC.

The chain couples TRBV5-1 to TRBJ1-4; possibly TRBD1 for D (5 bases). Germline loops: CDR1 SGHRS, CDR2 YFSETQ. The CDR3 contains 14 residues. The V end lost 2 bases, the J end lost 10 bases, and 15 bases lay between the germline ends. CDR3 protein: CASSLGRGPGKLFF. The CDR3 DNA is TGCGCCAGCAGCTTAGGGAGGGGCCCCGGAAAACTGTTTTTT. The complete variable domain, with remaining parts taken from reference TRBV5-1 and TRBJ1-4, reads KAGVTQTPRYLIKTRGQQVTLSCSPISGHRSVSWYQQTPGQGLQFLFEYFSETQRNKGNFPGRFSGRQFSNSRSEMNVSTLELGDSALYLCASSLGRGPGKLFFGSGTQLSVL.

The rearrangement uses TRBV7-9 and TRBJ1-1; D perhaps matches TRBD1 (5 bases). Trimming pared 4 bases from V and 1 base from J, leaving 7 bases between. Per germline, CDR1 SEHNR and CDR2 FQNEAQ (reference sequence). There are 13 residues in the CDR3. This CDR3 reads CASSSTENTEAFF. In nucleotides, the CDR3 is TGTGCCAGCAGCTCGACAGAGAACACTGAAGCTTTCTTT.

The V call is TRBV30, the J call TRBJ2-7; 10 bases fit TRBD2. Germline loops: CDR1 GTSNPN, CDR2 SVGIG (reference sequence). The CDR3 runs to 12 residues. Germline trimming cut 3 bases from V and 12 bases from J; bases unmatched to any gene: 8. As DNA, the CDR3 is TGTGCCTGGAGACCCGGGACTAGCGTTTGGTACTTC. It translates to CAWRPGTSVWYF.

The chain recombines TRBV5-1 with TRBJ1-2; possible D gene TRBD1, 5 bases. Looked up from germline, CDR1 is SGHRS and CDR2 is YFSETQ. V was clipped by 0 bases and J by 4 bases, with 13 bases between them. The CDR3 has 15 amino acids. The CDR3: CASSLDRPDIYGYTF. CDR3 in DNA: TGCGCCAGCAGCTTGGACAGGCCCGACATCTATGGCTACACCTTC.

In DNA form, the CDR3 reads TGTGCCAGCAGCTTGGTAGGCAAGCCCTACGAGCAGTACTTC. This encodes CASSLVGKPYEQYF. This chain connects TRBV5-6 to TRBJ2-7; D is unresolved. Trimming cost V 0 bases and J 2 bases, with 9 bases left between them. The germline gives CDR1 SGHDT, CDR2 YYEEEE. This CDR3 is 14 amino acids long. The variable domain in full, with the rest retrieved from reference TRBV5-6 and TRBJ2-7, is DAGVTQSPTHLIKTRGQQVTLRCSPKSGHDTVSWYQQALGQGPQFIFQYYEEEERQRGNFPDRFSGHQFPNYSSELNVNALLLGDSALYLCASSLVGKPYEQYFGPGTRLTVT.

This chain joins TRBV9 and TRBJ2-2; 10 bases align to TRBD2. With V trimmed by 4 bases and J by 1 base, 4 bases remained unmatched. From germline, CDR1 is SGDLS and CDR2 YYNGEE. CDR3 size: 16 residues. The CDR3 reads CASSPRTSGNTGELFF. CDR3 sequence (DNA): TGTGCCAGCAGCCCCCGGACTAGCGGGAACACCGGGGAGCTGTTTTTT.

The gene calls are TRBV21-1 and TRBJ1-1; the table's D call TRBD1 went unverified against the DNA. TRBV21-1 is an annotated pseudogene. This CDR3 has 14 amino acids. CDR3 sequence: CASYFLIRDTEAFF. CDR3 coding DNA: TGTGCCAGCTACTTCCTAATCAGGGACACTGAAGCTTTCTTT.

The chain carries TRBV5-1 and TRBJ2-7, with 11 nucleotides matching TRBD1. The CDR3 extends over 14 amino acids. Trimming removed 7 bases from V and 4 bases from J; junction bases left unmatched: 7. Germline loops: CDR1 SGHRS, CDR2 YFSETQ. The CDR3 is CASGPGQGVYEQYF. The DNA of the CDR3 is TGCGCCAGCGGTCCGGGACAGGGGGTGTACGAGCAGTACTTC.

This clone was recorded once. The chain has TRBV7-9 and TRBJ1-1; D remains ambiguous. V shed 2 bases and J shed 11 bases, with 12 bases lying between them. From germline, CDR1 is SEHNR and CDR2 FQNEAQ (reference sequence). The CDR3 is made up of 12 amino acids. The CDR3 nucleotides read TGTGCCAGCAGCTTAACCGGGCCCAGGGCTTTCTTT. Translating gives CASSLTGPRAFF.

The rearrangement joins TRBV7-2 to TRBJ2-5, with D hard to call. The J call may be incorrect, as the DNA end agrees better with TRBJ2-7. The CDR3 length is 14 residues. Germline CDR1 is SGHTA and CDR2 is FQGNSA. CDR3 in amino acids: CASSLVVGPYEQYF. In DNA form, the CDR3 reads TGTGCCAGCAGCTTAGTTGTGGGCCCCTACGAGCAGTACTTC.

A single count supports this clone. The chain combines TRBV7-8 with TRBJ2-3, with 8 bases lining up with TRBD2. The trim removed 2 bases at V and 2 bases at J, leaving 3 bases unmatched. Germline loops: CDR1 SGHVS, CDR2 FQNEAQ. The CDR3 covers 15 residues. The CDR3 loop is CASSLLAGYTDTQYF. In DNA form, the CDR3 reads TGTGCCAGCAGCTTATTAGCGGGATACACAGATACGCAGTATTTT.

The chain combines TRBV10-2 with TRBJ1-5, with 7 bases fitting TRBD1. CDR1 WSHSY and CDR2 SAAADI come from the germline V gene. V was pared by 5 bases and J by 8 bases, with 15 bases of the junction left unmatched. This CDR3 region has 16 residues. CDR3 sequence (DNA): TGCGCCAGCAGTATTGTTAATGCGGGACAGTATAAGCCCCAGCATTTT. Amino acids: CASSIVNAGQYKPQHF.

CDR3 region: CASSMIGGANEAFF. The CDR3 DNA reads TGTGCCAGTAGTATGATAGGAGGGGCTAATGAAGCTTTCTTT. This chain connects TRBV19 to TRBJ1-1, with a weak D call TRBD1 (5 bases). There are 14 residues in the CDR3. CDR1 and CDR2 (germline): LNHDA, SQIVND (reference sequence). Trimming pared 3 bases from V and 7 bases from J, leaving 15 bases between.

The chain has TRBV30 and TRBJ2-7, with no clear D. The CDR3 runs to 13 residues. Germline CDR1 and CDR2: GTSNPN and SVGIG (reference sequence). The ends were cut back, 0 bases at V and 3 bases at J, with 9 bases in the middle. In DNA form, the CDR3 reads TGTGCCTGGAGTGTACTGGACGGCTACGAGCAGTACTTC. Encoded protein: CAWSVLDGYEQYF.

The chain carries TRBV6-4 and TRBJ1-2, with a weak D call TRBD1 (5 bases). Per germline, CDR1 MRHNA and CDR2 SNTAGT. CDR3 length equals 17 residues. V was trimmed by 4 bases and J by 4 bases, leaving 22 bases between them. CDR3 bases: TGTGCCAGCAGTGCCGTATCGGGGGGGGATGTACCCTATGGCTACACCTTC. Translation: CASSAVSGGDVPYGYTF.